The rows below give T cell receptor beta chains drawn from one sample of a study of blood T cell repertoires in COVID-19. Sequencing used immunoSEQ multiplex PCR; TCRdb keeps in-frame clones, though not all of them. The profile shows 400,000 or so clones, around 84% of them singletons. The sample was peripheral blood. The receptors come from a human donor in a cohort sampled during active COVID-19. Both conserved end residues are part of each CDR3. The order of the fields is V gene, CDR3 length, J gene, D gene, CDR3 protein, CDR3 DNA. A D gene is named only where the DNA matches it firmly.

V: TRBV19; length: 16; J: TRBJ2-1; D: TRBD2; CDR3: CASRTIVSGRYNEQFF; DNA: TGTGCCAGTAGGACGATCGTTAGCGGGAGGTATAATGAGCAGTTCTTC
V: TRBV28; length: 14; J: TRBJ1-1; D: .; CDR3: CASSSTGSETEAFF; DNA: TGTGCCAGCAGTTCTACAGGGTCGGAAACTGAAGCTTTCTTT
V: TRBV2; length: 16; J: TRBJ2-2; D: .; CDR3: CASSVKEAGYTGELFF; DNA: TGTGCCAGCAGTGTAAAGGAAGCAGGATACACCGGGGAGCTGTTTTTT
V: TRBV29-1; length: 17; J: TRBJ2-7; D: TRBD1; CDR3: CSVAKYLNRGKGYEQYF; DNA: TGCAGCGTTGCGAAATACCTGAACAGGGGCAAGGGGTACGAGCAGTACTTC
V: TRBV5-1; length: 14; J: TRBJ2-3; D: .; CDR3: CASSSHQGTDTQYF; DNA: TGCGCCAGCAGCTCGCACCAGGGCACAGATACGCAGTATTTT
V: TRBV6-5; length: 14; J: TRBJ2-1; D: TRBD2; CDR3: CASRLAGDFYEQFF; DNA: TGTGCCAGCCGACTAGCGGGGGACTTCTATGAGCAGTTCTTC
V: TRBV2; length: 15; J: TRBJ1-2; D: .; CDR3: CASSEKGRSNYGYTF; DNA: TGTGCCAGCAGTGAAAAAGGCAGGTCCAACTATGGCTACACCTTC
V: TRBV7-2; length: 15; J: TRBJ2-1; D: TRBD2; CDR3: CASSGLAGYYNEQFF; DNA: TGTGCCAGCTCCGGACTAGCGGGGTACTACAATGAGCAGTTCTTC
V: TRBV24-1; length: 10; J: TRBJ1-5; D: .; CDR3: CATLNQPQHF; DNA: TGTGCCACCCTAAATCAGCCCCAGCATTTT
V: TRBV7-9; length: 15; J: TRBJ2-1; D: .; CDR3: CASSVGRNSYNEQFF; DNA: TGTGCCAGCAGCGTGGGCCGAAACTCCTACAATGAGCAGTTCTTC